This T cell receptor (beta chain) comes out of a study of blood T cell repertoires in COVID-19. The wider study: The analysed material was cDNA or gDNA that came from T cells, B-cell-depleted T cells, or PBMCs.

CDR1 SGHNT and CDR2 YENEEA come from the germline V gene. The CDR3 has 19 amino acids. J was trimmed by 0 bases and V by 3 bases; bases with no gene match: 6. Source study methods: Estimation of nucleated cell counts was performed using reference gene primer amplification. Produced via immunoSEQ multiplex PCR; TCRdb's table is partial and in-frame only. The V and J calls and clone size are taken from that table; D and trimming were inferred from the DNA. This table has 100,000 or so clones, around 79% appearing once. This clonotype was sampled from a human donor in a cohort sampled during active COVID-19. The sequencing sample was made of peripheral blood. The rearrangement links TRBV11-3 to TRBJ2-3; 16 bases match TRBD2. CDR3 loop: CASSFGTSGRGLSTDTQYF. In nucleotides, the CDR3 is TGTGCCAGCAGCTTCGGGACTAGCGGGAGGGGATTGAGCACAGATACGCAGTATTTT.